This T cell receptor beta chain was sequenced during a study of Ad26.COV2.S vaccination and SARS-CoV-2 variants. Of note for this clone: Its antigen is not known.

Treatment: 15 to 20 received Ad26.COV2.S at low or high dose, single or two shots; several received placebo; per-sample allocation not given. The investigators took samples on day 63 after the first vaccine or placebo injection. Here immunoSEQ multiplex PCR was the method, and the copy in TCRdb shows in-frame clones only, minus some. Found here are around 270,000 clones, approximately 90% of them singletons; the top ten hold less than 3.5%. Study findings and constraints: Substantial response breadth was reportedly seen for spike-specific CD8+ and CD4+ T cells after vaccination.

This sequence was found in a person aged 18 to 59 who received the Ad26.COV2.S COVID-19 vaccine or a placebo. The source was peripheral blood, collected in a trial of Ad26.COV2.S vaccine versus placebo.

The CDR3 loop reads CSAERGAGETQYF. The DNA for the CDR3 is TGCAGCGCCGAAAGAGGGGCGGGAGAGACCCAGTACTTC. The rearrangement joins TRBV29-1 to TRBJ2-5; D may correspond to TRBD1 or TRBD2 (5 bases each). CDR3 length: 13 amino acids. The V and J ends lost 7 bases and 4 bases respectively, with 16 bases between them. CDR1 is SQVTM, CDR2 ANQGSEA, per germline. Full variable domain (rest looked up from reference TRBV29-1 and TRBJ2-5): SAVISQKPSRDICQRGTSLTIQCQVDSQVTMMFWYRQQPGQSLTLIATANQGSEATYESGFVIDKFPISRPNLTFSTLTVSNMSPEDSSIYLCSAERGAGETQYFGPGTRLLVL.